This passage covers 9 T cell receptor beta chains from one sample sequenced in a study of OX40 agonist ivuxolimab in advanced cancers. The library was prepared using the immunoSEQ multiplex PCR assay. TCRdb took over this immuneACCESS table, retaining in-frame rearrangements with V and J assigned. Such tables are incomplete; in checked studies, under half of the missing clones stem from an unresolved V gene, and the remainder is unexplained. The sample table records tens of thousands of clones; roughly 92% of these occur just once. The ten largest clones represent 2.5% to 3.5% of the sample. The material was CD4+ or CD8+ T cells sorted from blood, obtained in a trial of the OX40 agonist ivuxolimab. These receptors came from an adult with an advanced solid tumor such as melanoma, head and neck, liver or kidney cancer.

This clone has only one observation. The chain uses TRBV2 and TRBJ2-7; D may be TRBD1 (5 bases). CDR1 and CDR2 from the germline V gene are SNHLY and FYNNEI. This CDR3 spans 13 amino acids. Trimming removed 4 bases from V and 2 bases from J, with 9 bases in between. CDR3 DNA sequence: TGTGCCAGCAGTGCCCGACAGACCTACGAGCAGTACTTC. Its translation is CASSARQTYEQYF.

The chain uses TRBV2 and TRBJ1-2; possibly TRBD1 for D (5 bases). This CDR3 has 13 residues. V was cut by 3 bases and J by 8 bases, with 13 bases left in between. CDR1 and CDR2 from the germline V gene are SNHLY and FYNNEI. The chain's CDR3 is CASSDAGAGGYTF. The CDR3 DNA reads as TGTGCCAGCAGTGATGCCGGGGCGGGGGGCTACACCTTC.

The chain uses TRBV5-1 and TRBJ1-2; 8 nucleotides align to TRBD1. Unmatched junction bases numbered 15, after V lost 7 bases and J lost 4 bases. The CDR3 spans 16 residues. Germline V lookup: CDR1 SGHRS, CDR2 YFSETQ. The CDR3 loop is CASSQPGQATAYGYTF. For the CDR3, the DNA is TGCGCCAGCTCACAACCGGGACAGGCGACCGCCTATGGCTACACCTTC.

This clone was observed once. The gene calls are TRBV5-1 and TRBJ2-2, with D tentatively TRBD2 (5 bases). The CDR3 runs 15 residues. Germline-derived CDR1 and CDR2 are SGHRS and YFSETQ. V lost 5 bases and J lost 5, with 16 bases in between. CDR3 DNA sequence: TGCGCCAGCAGTCCCTCCCTAGGAGGTACCGGGGAGCTGTTTTTT. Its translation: CASSPSLGGTGELFF.

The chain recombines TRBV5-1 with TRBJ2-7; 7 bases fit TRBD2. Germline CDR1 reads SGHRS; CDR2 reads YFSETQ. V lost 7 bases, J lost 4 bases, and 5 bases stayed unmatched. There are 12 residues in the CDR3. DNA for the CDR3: TGCGCCAGCGGGGAGGGACTTTACGAGCAGTACTTC. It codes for CASGEGLYEQYF.

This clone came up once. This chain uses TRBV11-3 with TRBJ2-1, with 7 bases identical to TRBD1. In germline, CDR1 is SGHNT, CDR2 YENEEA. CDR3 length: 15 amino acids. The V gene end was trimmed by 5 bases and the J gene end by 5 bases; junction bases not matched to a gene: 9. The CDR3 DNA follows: TGTGCCAGCAGCCCGCAGGGGGTCGGCGACAATGAGCAGTTCTTC. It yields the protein CASSPQGVGDNEQFF.

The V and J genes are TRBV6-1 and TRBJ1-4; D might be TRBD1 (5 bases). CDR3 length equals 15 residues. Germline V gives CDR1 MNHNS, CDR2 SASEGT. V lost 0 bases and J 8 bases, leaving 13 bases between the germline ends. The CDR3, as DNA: TGTGCCAGCAGTGAAGCGCGAGGGGTTGAGGAAAAACTGTTTTTT. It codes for CASSEARGVEEKLFF.

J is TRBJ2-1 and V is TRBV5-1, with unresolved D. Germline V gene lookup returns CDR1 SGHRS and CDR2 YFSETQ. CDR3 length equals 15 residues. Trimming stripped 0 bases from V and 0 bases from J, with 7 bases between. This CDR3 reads CASSLVGSSYNEQFF. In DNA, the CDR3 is TGCGCCAGCAGCTTGGTGGGAAGCTCCTACAATGAGCAGTTCTTC. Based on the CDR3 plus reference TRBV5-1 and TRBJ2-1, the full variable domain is KAGVTQTPRYLIKTRGQQVTLSCSPISGHRSVSWYQQTPGQGLQFLFEYFSETQRNKGNFPGRFSGRQFSNSRSEMNVSTLELGDSALYLCASSLVGSSYNEQFFGPGTRLTVL.

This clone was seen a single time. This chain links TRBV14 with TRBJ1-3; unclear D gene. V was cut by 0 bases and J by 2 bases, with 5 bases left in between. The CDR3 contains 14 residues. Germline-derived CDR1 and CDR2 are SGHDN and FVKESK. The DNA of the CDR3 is TGTGCCAGCAGCCAAGAGTCTGCTGGAAACACCATATATTTT. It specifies CASSQESAGNTIYF. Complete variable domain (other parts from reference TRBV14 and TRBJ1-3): EAGVTQFPSHSVIEKGQTVTLRCDPISGHDNLYWYRRVMGKEIKFLLHFVKESKQDESGMPNNRFLAERTGGTYSTLKVQPAELEDSGVYFCASSQESAGNTIYFGEGSWLTVV.